This T cell receptor (beta chain) came from a study of cytomegalovirus exposure and HLA in healthy donors. Study background: Among the approximately 400 donors who were genotyped, over 70% fell in the genetic ancestry cluster that is associated with self-reported Caucasian donors. Study-level points and caveats: Excluded: some indistinguishable V segments such as TRBV6-2 and TRBV6-3. Among TCR beta chains of equal frequency, HLA-associated ones were more clonally expanded in a later analysis.

This clone has more than one count but fewer than ten. Its antigen is unknown. This CDR3 region has 15 residues. Trimming took off 8 bases at V and 7 bases at J, with 23 bases between the two ends. From germline, CDR1 is SNHLY and CDR2 FYNNEI. Donors showed nominal health when sampled, although they likely had unrecorded immune exposures. With 60 Vbeta and 13 Jbeta primers, the PCR was carried out. Sequencing used immunoSEQ multiplex PCR; TCRdb keeps in-frame clones, though not all of them. The sample includes some 200,000 clones, 9.5% of them seen just once. V usage is TRBV2 and J usage is TRBJ1-1; D possibly corresponds to TRBD1 (6 bases). This sequence was found in a woman aged 25-40 years in good health and CMV-seropositive. Sample: PBMCs. CDR3: CASPDGGAGPIEAFF. CDR3 sequence (DNA): TGTGCCAGCCCTGATGGGGGGGCTGGGCCCATTGAAGCTTTCTTT.